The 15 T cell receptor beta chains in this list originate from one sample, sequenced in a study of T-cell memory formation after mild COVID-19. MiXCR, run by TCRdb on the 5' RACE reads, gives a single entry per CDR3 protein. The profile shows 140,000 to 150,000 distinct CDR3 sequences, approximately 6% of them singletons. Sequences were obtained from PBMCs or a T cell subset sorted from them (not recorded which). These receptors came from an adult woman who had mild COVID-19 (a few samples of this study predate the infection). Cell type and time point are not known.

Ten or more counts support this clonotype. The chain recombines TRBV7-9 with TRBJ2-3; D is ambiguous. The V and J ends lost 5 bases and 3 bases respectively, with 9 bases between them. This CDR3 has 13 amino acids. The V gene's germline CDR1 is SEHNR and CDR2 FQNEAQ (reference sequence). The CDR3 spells CASSPRPTDTQYF. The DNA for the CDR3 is TGTGCCAGCAGCCCCCGTCCGACAGATACGCAGTATTTT.

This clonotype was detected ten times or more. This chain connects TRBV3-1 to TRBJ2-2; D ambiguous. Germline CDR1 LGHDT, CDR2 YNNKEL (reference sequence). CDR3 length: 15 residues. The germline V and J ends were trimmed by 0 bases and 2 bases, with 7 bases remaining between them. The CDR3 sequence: CASSQEATNTGELFF. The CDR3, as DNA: TGTGCCAGCAGCCAAGAAGCGACAAACACCGGGGAGCTGTTTTTT.

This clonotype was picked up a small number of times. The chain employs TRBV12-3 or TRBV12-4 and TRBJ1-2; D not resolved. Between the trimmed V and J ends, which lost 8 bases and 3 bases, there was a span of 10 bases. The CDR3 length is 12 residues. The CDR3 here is CASAGPYYGYTF. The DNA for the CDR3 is TGTGCCAGCGCCGGGCCTTACTATGGCTACACCTTC.

CDR3 amino acids: CATSTRTGVHEQFF. CDR3 in DNA: TGTGCCACCAGCACTCGGACAGGGGTCCATGAGCAGTTCTTC. The gene calls are TRBV15 and TRBJ2-1, with 9 positions matching TRBD1. The CDR3 has 14 residues. Germline V gene data show CDR1 as LNHNV and CDR2 as YYDKDF (reference sequence). V was clipped by 4 bases and J by 8 bases; unmatched bases: 6. The variable domain in full, completed from reference TRBV15 and TRBJ2-1, reads DAMVIQNPRYQVTQFGKPVTLSCSQTLNHNVMYWYQQKSSQAPKLLFHYYDKDFNNEADTPDNFQSRRPNTSFCFLDIRSPGLGDTAMYLCATSTRTGVHEQFFGPGTRLTVL.

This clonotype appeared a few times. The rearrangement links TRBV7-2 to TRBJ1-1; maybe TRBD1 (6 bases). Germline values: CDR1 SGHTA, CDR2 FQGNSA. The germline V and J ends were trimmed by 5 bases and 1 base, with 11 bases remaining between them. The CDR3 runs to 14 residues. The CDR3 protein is CASSQRTENTEAFF. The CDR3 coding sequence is TGTGCCAGCAGCCAACGGACAGAGAACACTGAAGCTTTCTTT.

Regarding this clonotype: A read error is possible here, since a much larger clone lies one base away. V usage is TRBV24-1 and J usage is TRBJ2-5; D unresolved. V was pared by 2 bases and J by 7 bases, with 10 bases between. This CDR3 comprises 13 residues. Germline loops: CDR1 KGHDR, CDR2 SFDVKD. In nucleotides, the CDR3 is TGTGCCACCAGTGATTCCCTGATGGTGACCCAGTACTTC. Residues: CATSDSLMVTQYF.

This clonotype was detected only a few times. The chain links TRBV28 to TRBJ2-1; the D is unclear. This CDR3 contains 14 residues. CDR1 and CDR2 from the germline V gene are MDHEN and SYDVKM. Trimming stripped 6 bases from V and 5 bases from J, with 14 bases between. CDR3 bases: TGTGCCAGCAGCCTTCCTCTCCGTAACAATGAGCAGTTCTTC. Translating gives CASSLPLRNNEQFF.

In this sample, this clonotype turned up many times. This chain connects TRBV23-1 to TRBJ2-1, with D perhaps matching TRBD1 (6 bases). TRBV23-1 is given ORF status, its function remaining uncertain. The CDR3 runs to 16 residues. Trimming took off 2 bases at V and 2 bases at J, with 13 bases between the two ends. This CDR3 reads CASSQTTGRAYNEQFF. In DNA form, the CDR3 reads TGCGCCAGCAGTCAAACAACAGGGAGAGCCTACAATGAGCAGTTCTTC.

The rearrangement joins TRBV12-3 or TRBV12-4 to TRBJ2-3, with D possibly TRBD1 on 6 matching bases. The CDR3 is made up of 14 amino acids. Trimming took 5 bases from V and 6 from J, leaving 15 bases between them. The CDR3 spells CASSPGTPSDTQYF. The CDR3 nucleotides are TGTGCCAGCAGTCCCGGGACACCTTCTGATACGCAGTATTTT.

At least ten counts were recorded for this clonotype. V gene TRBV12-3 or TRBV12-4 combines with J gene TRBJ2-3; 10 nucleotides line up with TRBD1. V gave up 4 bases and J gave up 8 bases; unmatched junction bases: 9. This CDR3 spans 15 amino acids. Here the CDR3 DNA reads TGTGCCAGCAGTTCGCGGGACAGGGGACTGGGTACGCAGTATTTT. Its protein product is CASSSRDRGLGTQYF.

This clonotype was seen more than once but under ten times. The chain's CDR3 is CASSAAGNTIYF. CDR3 bases: TGTGCCAGCAGTGCAGCGGGAAACACCATATATTTT. The chain has TRBV2 and TRBJ1-3; D not certain. Trimming took 4 bases from V and 4 from J, leaving 5 bases between them. There are 12 residues in the CDR3. The germline CDR1 and CDR2 sequences are SNHLY and FYNNEI.

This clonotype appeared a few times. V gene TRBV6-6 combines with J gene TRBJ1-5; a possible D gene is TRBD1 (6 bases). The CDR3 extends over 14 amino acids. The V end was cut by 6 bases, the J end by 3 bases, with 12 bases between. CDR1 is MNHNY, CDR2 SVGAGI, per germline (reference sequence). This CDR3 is CASRPTGFNQPQHF. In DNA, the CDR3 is TGTGCCAGCAGGCCGACAGGCTTCAATCAGCCCCAGCATTTT.

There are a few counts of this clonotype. CDR3 sequence reads: CASTVGGNDEQYF. Here the CDR3 DNA reads TGCGCCAGCACTGTAGGGGGCAACGACGAGCAGTACTTC. The rearrangement uses TRBV5-1 and TRBJ2-7; TRBD1 agrees at 7 bases. Germline CDR1 SGHRS, CDR2 YFSETQ. Trimming cost V 6 bases and J 5 bases; bases outside gene matches: 8. The CDR3 extends over 13 amino acids.

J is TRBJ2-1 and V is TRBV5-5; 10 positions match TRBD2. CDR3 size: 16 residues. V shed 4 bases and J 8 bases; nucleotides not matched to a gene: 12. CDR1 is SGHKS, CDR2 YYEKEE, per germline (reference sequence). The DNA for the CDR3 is TGTGCCAGCAGCGCTATACTAGCGGGGCCCGTCGATGAGCAGTTCTTC. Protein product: CASSAILAGPVDEQFF.

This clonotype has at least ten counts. DNA of the CDR3: TGTGCCAGCAGTGAGGGGACTTCTACTGAAGCTTTCTTT. Protein product: CASSEGTSTEAFF. The chain joins TRBV6-1 to TRBJ1-1; D might be TRBD1 (5 bases). Trimming removed 3 bases at V and 5 bases at J, with 10 bases between. The CDR3 runs to 13 residues. CDR1 and CDR2 from the germline V gene are MNHNS and SASEGT.